This T cell receptor beta chain was sequenced in a study of radiation and T cells in renal cell carcinoma. This clone was seen a handful of times. The antigen is unknown. V lost 0 bases, J lost 5 bases, and 8 bases lay in between. CDR3 length equals 13 residues. Germline V CDR1 and CDR2: MNHNY, SVGAGI (reference sequence). Findings of the study overall: Dominant CDR3 motifs occupied more repertoire in irradiated than control tumors.

Profiled with immunoSEQ multiplex PCR; TCRdb holds only in-frame clones, not every one. There are over 15,000 clones in the sample; 50% to 65% occur only once, and 9.5% to 10% lies in the top ten. This sample's treatment: treatment-naive control, cytoreductive nephrectomy. Control samples are tumors resected by cytoreductive nephrectomy without prior radiation. Sequenced control tumors were from 11 males and a few females, median age approximately 60. The TCR originated in a man between 35 and 55 years old with renal cell carcinoma. Sequenced here: tumor tissue, sampled from a patient whose treatment was nephrectomy without radiotherapy. The rearrangement links TRBV6-6 to TRBJ2-7, with a weak D call TRBD2 (5 bases). The CDR3 nucleotides are TGTGCCAGCAGTTACTCGTCCGGGAACGAGCAGTACTTC. Protein product: CASSYSSGNEQYF.